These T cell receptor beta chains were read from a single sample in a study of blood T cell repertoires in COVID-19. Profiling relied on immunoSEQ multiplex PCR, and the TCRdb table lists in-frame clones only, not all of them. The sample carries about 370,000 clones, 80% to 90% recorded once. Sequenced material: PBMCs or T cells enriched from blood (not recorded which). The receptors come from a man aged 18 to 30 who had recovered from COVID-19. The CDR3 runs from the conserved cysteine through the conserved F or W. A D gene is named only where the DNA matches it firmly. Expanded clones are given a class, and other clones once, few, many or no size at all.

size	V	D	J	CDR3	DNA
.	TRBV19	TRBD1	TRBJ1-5	CASSWGQGRNQPQHF	TGTGCCAGTAGTTGGGGACAGGGAAGAAATCAGCCCCAGCATTTT
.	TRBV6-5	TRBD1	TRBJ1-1	CASSFSQGARNTEAFF	TGTGCCAGCAGTTTTTCACAGGGGGCGAGAAATACTGAAGCTTTCTTT
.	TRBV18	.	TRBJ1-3	CASSDSNSGNTIYF	TGTGCCAGCTCAGACAGTAACTCTGGAAACACCATATATTTT
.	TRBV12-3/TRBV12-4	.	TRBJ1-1	CASTRGTEAFF	TGTGCCAGCACCCGGGGGACTGAAGCTTTCTTT
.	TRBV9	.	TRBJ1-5	CASSPQGGNQPQHF	TGTGCCAGCAGCCCCCAGGGTGGGAATCAGCCCCAGCATTTT
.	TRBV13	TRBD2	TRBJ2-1	CASSKRGDSYNEQFF	TGTGCCAGCAGCAAGCGGGGGGACTCCTACAATGAGCAGTTCTTC
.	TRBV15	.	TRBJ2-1	CATSGNNEQFF	TGTGCCACCAGCGGCAACAATGAGCAGTTCTTC
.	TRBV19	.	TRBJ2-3	CASSGEYTDTQYF	TGTGCCAGTTCGGGGGAATACACAGATACGCAGTATTTT
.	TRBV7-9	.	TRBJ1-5	CASSSPTTDSNQPQHF	TGTGCCAGCAGCTCGCCCACGACAGATAGCAATCAGCCCCAGCATTTT
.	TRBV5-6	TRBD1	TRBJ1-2	CASSFGDRVHYGYTF	TGTGCCAGCAGCTTCGGGGACAGGGTACACTATGGCTACACCTTC
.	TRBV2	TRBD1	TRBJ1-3	CASSQQGAPNRNTIYF	TGTGCCAGCAGTCAACAGGGGGCGCCAAACCGAAACACCATATATTTT
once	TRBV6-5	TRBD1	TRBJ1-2	CATIGTGWSRGYTF	TGTGCCACCATCGGGACAGGGTGGTCGCGCGGCTACACCTTC
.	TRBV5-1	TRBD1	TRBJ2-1	CASSRERQGGNEQFF	TGCGCCAGCAGCCGTGAGAGACAGGGTGGCAATGAGCAGTTCTTC
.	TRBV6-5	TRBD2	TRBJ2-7	CASSRTSGTYEQYF	TGTGCCAGCAGTCGGACTAGCGGTACCTACGAGCAGTACTTC
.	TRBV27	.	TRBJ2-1	CASSFSSNEQFF	TGTGCCAGCAGTTTTAGCAGCAATGAGCAGTTCTTC
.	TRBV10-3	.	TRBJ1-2	CAISAGGRTYGYTF	TGTGCCATCAGTGCGGGGGGTCGCACCTATGGCTACACCTTC
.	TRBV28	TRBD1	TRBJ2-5	CASSTDRGLTGWQETQYF	TGTGCCAGCAGCACGGACAGGGGGCTTACGGGGTGGCAAGAGACCCAGTACTTC
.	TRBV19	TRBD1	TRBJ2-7	CASSKGQGKSSYEQYF	TGTGCCAGCAGTAAGGGACAGGGGAAAAGCTCCTACGAGCAGTACTTC
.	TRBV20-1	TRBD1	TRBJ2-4	CSASSSQGVGNIQYF	TGCAGTGCTAGTTCTTCTCAGGGGGTCGGGAACATTCAGTACTTC
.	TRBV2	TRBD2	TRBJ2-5	CASSEALGLATGETQYF	TGTGCCAGCAGTGAAGCGCTGGGACTAGCGACCGGCGAGACCCAGTACTTC
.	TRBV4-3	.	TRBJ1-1	CASSQELANTEAFF	TGCGCCAGCAGCCAAGAGCTGGCGAACACTGAAGCTTTCTTT
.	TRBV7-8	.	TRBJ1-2	CASSLRGTWAYYGYTF	TGTGCCAGCAGCCTAAGGGGTACCTGGGCTTACTATGGCTACACCTTC
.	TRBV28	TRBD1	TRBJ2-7	CASSLTGYYYEQYF	TGTGCCAGCAGTTTGACAGGGTATTATTACGAGCAGTACTTC
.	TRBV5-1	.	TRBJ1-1	CASASGQTNTEAFF	TGCGCCAGCGCAAGCGGACAGACGAACACTGAAGCTTTCTTT